This paragraph reports one TCR beta chain. The antigen remains unidentified. The sample comes from a study of shared clonotypes between healthy human individuals. V was clipped by 5 bases and J by 7 bases, with 11 bases between them. Germline CDR1 SGHAT, CDR2 FQNNGV. The CDR3 totals 12 residues. An assay was performed, and its level was deep. Profiled with immunoSEQ multiplex PCR; TCRdb holds only in-frame clones, not every one. The sample lists 2 million or so clones, just under 95% occurring once. As defined, naive CD8 cells were CD45RO-negative and positively selected for CCR7, with terminally differentiated effector memory CD45RA+ cells excluded. Study-wide points: Larger estimated richness was generally seen in naive subsets than in memory subsets.

The clonotype comes from a man younger than 35 in good health. The V gene is TRBV11-2, the J gene TRBJ1-2; D is possibly TRBD1 (6 bases). Sequenced material: naive CD8+ T cells sorted from blood. The CDR3 DNA is TGTGCCAGCAGCGGCAGGGGTCCTGGCTACACCTTC. It translates to CASSGRGPGYTF.